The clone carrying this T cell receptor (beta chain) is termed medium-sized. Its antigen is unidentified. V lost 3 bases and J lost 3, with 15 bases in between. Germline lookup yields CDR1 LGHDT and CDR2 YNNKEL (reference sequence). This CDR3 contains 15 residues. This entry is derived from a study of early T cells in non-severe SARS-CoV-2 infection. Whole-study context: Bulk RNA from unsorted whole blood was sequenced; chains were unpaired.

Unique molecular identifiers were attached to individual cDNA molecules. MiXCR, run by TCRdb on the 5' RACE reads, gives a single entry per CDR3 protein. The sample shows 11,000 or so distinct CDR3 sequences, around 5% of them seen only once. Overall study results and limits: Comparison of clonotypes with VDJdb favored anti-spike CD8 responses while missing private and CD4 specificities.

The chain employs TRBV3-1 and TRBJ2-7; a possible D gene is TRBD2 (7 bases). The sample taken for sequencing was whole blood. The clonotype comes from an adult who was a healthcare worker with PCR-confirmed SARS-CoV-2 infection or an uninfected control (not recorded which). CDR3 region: CASSHPNGGLYEQYF. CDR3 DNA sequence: TGTGCCAGCAGCCACCCTAACGGGGGGCTCTACGAGCAGTACTTC.